This TCR beta chain comes out of a study of blood T cells in healthy people across ages. This clonotype was counted only a few times. Its antigen remains unknown. The sample providers were healthy Caucasian people from Russia, aged about 6 to 90. Findings and caveats of the study: Percentage of naive T cells showed a strong correlation with TCR beta diversity.

CDR3 size: 15 residues. CDR1 and CDR2 (germline): SGHRS, YFSETQ. The authors ran a second PCR of about 6 to 11 cycles using a sample-barcoded 5' primer and a J-beta primer mix. TCRdb ran MiXCR on the 5' RACE reads and lists one entry per CDR3 protein. The top ten clones hold over 25% of a sample with some 320,000 distinct CDR3 sequences, 25% to 30% of them seen once. The chain recombines TRBV5-1 with TRBJ2-7, with D unresolved. The J call could be wrong; TRBJ2-1 is a better fit for the DNA end. This receptor was taken from a woman aged 65 to 85 in good health. The source material was blood. CDR3 nucleotide sequence: TGCGCCAGCAGCTTGGGTAATCTAGAATACAATGAGCAGTTCTTC. Its translation is CASSLGNLEYNEQFF.